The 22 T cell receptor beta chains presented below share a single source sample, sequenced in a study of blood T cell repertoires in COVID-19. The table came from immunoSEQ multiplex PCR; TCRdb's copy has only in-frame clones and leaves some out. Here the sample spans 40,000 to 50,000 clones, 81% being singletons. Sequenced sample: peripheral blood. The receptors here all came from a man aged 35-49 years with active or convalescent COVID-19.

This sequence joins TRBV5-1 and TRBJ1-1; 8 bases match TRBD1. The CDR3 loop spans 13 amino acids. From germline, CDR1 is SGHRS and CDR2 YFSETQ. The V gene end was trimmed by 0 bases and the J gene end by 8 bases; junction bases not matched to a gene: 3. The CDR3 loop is CASSLARTGEAFF. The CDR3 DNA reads TGCGCCAGCAGCTTGGCCCGGACAGGGGAAGCTTTCTTT.

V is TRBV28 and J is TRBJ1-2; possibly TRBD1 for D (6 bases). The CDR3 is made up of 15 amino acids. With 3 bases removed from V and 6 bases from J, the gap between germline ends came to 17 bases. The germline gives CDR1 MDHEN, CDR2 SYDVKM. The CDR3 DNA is TGTGCCAGCAGTTTCCCAGGGGTAGTAGGGAATGGCTACACCTTC. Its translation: CASSFPGVVGNGYTF.

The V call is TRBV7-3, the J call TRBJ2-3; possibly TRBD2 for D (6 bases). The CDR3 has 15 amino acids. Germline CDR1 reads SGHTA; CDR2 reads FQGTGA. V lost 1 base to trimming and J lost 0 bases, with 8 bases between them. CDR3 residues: CASSLIRGSTDTQYF. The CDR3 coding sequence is TGTGCCAGCAGCTTAATCCGGGGGAGCACAGATACGCAGTATTTT.

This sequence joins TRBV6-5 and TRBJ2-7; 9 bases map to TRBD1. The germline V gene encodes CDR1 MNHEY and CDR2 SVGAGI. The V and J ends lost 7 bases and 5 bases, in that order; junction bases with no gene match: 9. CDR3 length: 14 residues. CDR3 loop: CASTGQGNYNEQYF. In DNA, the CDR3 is TGTGCCAGCACCGGACAGGGGAATTACAACGAGCAGTACTTC.

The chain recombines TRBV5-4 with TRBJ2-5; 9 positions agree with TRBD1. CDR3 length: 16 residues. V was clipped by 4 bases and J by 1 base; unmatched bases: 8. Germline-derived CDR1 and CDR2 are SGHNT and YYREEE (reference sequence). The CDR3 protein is CASSTRQGGSQETQYF. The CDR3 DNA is TGTGCCAGCAGCACCAGACAGGGGGGGTCCCAAGAGACCCAGTACTTC. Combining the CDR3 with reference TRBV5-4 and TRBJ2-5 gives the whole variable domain ETGVTQSPTHLIKTRGQQVTLRCSSQSGHNTVSWYQQALGQGPQFIFQYYREEENGRGNFPPRFSGLQFPNYSSELNVNALELDDSALYLCASSTRQGGSQETQYFGPGTRLLVL.

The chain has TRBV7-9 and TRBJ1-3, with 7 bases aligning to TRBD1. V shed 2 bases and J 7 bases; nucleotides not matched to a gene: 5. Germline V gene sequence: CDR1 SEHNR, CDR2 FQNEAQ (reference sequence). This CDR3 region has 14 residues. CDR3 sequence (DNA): TGTGCCAGCAGCTTATCCACAGGGGCCAACACCATATATTTT. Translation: CASSLSTGANTIYF.

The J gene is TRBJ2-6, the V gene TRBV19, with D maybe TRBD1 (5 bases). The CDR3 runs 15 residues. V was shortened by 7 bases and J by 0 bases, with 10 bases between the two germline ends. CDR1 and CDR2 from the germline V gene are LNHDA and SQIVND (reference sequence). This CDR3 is CASTTQGSGANVLTF. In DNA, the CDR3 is TGTGCCAGTACCACCCAGGGCTCTGGGGCCAACGTCCTGACTTTC. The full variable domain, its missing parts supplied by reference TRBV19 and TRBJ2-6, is DGGITQSPKYLFRKEGQNVTLSCEQNLNHDAMYWYRQDPGQGLRLIYYSQIVNDFQKGDIAEGYSVSREKKESFPLTVTSAQKNPTAFYLCASTTQGSGANVLTFGAGSRLTVL.

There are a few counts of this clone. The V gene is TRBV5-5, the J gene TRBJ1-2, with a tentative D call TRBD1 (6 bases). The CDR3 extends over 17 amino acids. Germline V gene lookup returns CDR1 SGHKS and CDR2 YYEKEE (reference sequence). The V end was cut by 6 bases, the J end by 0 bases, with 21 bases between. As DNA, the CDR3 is TGTGCCAGCAACCCTGGGGGCGTCGCCATAGCTAACTATGGCTACACCTTC. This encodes CASNPGGVAIANYGYTF.

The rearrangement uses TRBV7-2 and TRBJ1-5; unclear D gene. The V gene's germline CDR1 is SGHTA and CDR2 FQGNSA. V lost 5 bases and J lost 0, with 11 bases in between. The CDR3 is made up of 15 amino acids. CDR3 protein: CASSPGEYSNQPQHF. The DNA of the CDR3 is TGTGCCAGCAGCCCCGGGGAGTATAGCAATCAGCCCCAGCATTTT.

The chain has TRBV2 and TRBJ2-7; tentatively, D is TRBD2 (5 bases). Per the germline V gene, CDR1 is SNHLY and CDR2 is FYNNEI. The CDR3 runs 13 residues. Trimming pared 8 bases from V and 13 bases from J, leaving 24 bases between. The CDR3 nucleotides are TGTGCCAGCGAAGGGTCTAGACCGGGGAACGTATACTTC. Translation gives CASEGSRPGNVYF.

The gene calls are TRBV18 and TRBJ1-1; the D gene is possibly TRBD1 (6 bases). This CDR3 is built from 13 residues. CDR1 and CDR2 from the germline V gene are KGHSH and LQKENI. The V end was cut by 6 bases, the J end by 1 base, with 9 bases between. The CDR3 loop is CASSRDTNTEAFF. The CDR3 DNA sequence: TGTGCCAGCTCTCGGGACACGAACACTGAAGCTTTCTTT. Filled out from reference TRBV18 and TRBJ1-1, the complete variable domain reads NAGVMQNPRHLVRRRGQEARLRCSPMKGHSHVYWYRQLPEEGLKFMVYLQKENIIDESGMPKERFSAEFPKEGPSILRIQQVVRGDSAAYFCASSRDTNTEAFFGQGTRLTVV.

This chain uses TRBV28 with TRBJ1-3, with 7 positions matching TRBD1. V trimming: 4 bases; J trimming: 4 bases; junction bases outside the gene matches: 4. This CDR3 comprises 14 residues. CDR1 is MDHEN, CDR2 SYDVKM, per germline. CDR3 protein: CASSWGTVGNTIYF. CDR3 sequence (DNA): TGTGCCAGCAGTTGGGGGACAGTCGGAAACACCATATATTTT.

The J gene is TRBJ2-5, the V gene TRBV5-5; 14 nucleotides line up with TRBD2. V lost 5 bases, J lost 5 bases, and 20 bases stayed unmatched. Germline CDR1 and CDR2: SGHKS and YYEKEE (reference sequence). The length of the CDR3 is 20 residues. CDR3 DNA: TGTGCCAGCAGTCCAGCATACTTGACTAGCGGGGGGGCCTTTGGGGAGACCCAGTACTTC. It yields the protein CASSPAYLTSGGAFGETQYF.

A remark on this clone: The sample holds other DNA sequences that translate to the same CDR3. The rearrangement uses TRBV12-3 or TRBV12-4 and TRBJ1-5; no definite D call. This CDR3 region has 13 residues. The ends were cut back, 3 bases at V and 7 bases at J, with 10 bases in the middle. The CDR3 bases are TGTGCCAGCAGTTTTGGTGCAGGACAGCCCCAGCATTTT. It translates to CASSFGAGQPQHF.

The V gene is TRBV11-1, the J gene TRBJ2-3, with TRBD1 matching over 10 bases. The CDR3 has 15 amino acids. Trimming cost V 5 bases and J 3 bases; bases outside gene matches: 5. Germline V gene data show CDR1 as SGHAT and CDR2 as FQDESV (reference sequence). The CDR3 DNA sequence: TGTGCCAGCAGCATGGGGACAGGGGAAACAGATACGCAGTATTTT. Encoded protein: CASSMGTGETDTQYF.

Here the CDR3 DNA reads TGTGCCACCAGCCGAACAGGGACCTACAATGAGCAGTTCTTC. Translation gives CATSRTGTYNEQFF. The J gene is TRBJ2-1, the V gene TRBV15; D may be TRBD1 (6 bases). CDR1 and CDR2 (germline): LNHNV, YYDKDF (reference sequence). The V end was cut by 5 bases, the J end by 2 bases, with 10 bases between. CDR3 length: 14 residues.

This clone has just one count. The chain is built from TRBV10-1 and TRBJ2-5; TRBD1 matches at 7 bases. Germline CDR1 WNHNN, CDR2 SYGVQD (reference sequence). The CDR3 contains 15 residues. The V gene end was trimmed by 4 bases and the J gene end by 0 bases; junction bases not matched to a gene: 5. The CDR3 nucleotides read TGCGCCAGCAGTGGTACAGGGGAAGACCAAGAGACCCAGTACTTC. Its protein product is CASSGTGEDQETQYF.

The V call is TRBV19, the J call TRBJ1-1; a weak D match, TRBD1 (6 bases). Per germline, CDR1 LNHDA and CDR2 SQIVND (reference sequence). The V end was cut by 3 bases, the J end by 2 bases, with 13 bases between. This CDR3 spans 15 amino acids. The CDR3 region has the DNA TGTGCCAGTAGTATGGGGGGGCCTCTTAACACTGAAGCTTTCTTT. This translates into CASSMGGPLNTEAFF.

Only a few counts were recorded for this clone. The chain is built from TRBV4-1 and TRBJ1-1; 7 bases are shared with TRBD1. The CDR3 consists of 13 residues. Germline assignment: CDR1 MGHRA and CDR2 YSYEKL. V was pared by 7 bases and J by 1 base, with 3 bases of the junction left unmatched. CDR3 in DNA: TGCGCCAGCAAACAGGGGTGGAACACTGAAGCTTTCTTT. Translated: CASKQGWNTEAFF.

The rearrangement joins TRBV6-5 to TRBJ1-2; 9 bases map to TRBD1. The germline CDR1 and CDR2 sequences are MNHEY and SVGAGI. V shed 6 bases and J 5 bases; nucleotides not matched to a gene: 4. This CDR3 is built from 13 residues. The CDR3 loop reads CASSAGQGYGYTF. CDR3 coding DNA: TGTGCCAGCAGCGCCGGACAGGGGTATGGCTACACCTTC.

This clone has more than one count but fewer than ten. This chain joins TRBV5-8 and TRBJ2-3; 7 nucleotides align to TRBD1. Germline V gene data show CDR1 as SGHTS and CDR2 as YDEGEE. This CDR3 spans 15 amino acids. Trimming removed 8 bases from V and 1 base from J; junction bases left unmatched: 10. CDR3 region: CASTRGQGGTDTQYF. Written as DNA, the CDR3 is TGTGCCAGTACAAGGGGGCAAGGGGGCACAGATACGCAGTATTTT.

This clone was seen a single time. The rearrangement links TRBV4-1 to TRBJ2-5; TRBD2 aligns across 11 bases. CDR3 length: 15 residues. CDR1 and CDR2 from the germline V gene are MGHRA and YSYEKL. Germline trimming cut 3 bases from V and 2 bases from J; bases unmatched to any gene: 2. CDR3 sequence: CASSQGLADQETQYF. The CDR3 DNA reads TGCGCCAGCAGCCAGGGACTAGCGGATCAAGAGACCCAGTACTTC.